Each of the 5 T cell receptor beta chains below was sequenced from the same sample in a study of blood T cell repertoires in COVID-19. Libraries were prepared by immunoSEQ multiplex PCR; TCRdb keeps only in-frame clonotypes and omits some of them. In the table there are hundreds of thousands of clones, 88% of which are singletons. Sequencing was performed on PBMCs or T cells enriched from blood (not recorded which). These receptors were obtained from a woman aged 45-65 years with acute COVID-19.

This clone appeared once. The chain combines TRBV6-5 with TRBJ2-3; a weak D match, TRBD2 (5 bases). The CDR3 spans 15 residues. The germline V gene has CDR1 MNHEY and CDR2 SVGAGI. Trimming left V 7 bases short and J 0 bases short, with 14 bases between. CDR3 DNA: TGTGCCAGCACCCCACTAGTTACTAGCACAGATACGCAGTATTTT. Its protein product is CASTPLVTSTDTQYF.

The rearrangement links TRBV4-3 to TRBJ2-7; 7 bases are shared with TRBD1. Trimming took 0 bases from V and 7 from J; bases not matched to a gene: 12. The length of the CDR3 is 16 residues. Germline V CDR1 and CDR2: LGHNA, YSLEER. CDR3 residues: CASSQDSERGLGEQYF. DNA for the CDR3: TGCGCCAGCAGCCAAGATTCGGAGAGGGGGCTGGGGGAGCAGTACTTC.

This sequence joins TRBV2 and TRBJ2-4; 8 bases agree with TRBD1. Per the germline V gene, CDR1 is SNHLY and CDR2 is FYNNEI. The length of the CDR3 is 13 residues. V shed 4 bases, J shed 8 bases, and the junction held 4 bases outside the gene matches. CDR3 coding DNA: TGTGCCAGCAGTGGGACAGGGTTCGACATTCAGTACTTC. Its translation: CASSGTGFDIQYF.

The CDR3 DNA reads as TGCGCCAGCAGCTTGGACGGGAGGGCCCTCGGTGAGCAGTTCTTC. Translation gives CASSLDGRALGEQFF. The chain employs TRBV5-1 and TRBJ2-1, with 8 bases that match TRBD2. The CDR3 runs to 15 residues. With 0 bases clipped from V and 9 bases from J, the junction kept 8 bases outside the gene matches. The V gene's germline CDR1 is SGHRS and CDR2 YFSETQ. The variable domain in full, completed from reference TRBV5-1 and TRBJ2-1, reads KAGVTQTPRYLIKTRGQQVTLSCSPISGHRSVSWYQQTPGQGLQFLFEYFSETQRNKGNFPGRFSGRQFSNSRSEMNVSTLELGDSALYLCASSLDGRALGEQFFGPGTRLTVL.

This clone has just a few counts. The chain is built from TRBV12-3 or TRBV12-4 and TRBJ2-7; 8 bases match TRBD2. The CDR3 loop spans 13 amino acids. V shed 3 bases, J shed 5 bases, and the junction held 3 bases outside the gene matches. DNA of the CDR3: TGTGCCAGCAGTTTCGGGGGGGGGAACGAGCAGTACTTC. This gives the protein CASSFGGGNEQYF.